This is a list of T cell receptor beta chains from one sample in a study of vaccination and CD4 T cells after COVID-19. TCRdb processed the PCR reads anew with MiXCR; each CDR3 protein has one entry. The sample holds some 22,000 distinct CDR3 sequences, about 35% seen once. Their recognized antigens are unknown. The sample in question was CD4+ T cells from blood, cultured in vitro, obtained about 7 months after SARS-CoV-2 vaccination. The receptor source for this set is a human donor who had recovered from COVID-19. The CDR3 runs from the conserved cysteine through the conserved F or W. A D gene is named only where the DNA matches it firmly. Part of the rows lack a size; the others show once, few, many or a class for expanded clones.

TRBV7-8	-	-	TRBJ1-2	TGTGCCAGCAGCTTATCCTTGGAGGCATATGGCTACACCTTC	CASSLSLEAYGYTF
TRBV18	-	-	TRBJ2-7	TGTGCCAGCTCAACTAACTCAGCCTACGAGCAGTACTTC	CASSTNSAYEQYF
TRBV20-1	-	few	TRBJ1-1	TGCAGTGCTGTGACAGGCCCGGCACCTGAAGCTTTCTTT	CSAVTGPAPEAFF
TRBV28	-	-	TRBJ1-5	TGTGCCAGCAAGGAGTCGGATCAGCCCCAGCATTTT	CASKESDQPQHF
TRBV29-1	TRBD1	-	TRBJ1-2	TGCAGCGCGGGACAGGGAGGAACTAAGGGCTACACCTTC	CSAGQGGTKGYTF
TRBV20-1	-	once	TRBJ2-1	TGCAGTGCTAGCCGTCAGGTATACAATGAGCAGTTCTTC	CSASRQVYNEQFF
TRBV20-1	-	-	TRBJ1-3	TGCAGTGCTAGGAAAACTGCCGGAAACACCATATATTTT	CSARKTAGNTIYF
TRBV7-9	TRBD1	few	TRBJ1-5	TGTGCCAGCAGCGGACAGGGTCCCAATCAGCCCCAGCATTTT	CASSGQGPNQPQHF
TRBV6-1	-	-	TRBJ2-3	TGTGCCAGCAGGAGCCTCGGTGCAGATACGCAGTATTTT	CASRSLGADTQYF
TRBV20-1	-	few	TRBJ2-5	TGCAGTGCTAGGGGACAAGAGACCCAGTACTTC	CSARGQETQYF
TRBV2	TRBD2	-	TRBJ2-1	TGTGCCAGCAGTGTAATCAGAGCGGGAGGATCTGAGCAGTTCTTC	CASSVIRAGGSEQFF
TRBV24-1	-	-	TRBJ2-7	TGTGCCACCAGTGAGCCGGCCTCCTACGAGCAGTACTTC	CATSEPASYEQYF
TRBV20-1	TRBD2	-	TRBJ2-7	TGCAGTGCTAGATCCGGGACTAGCGCGTCCGAGCAGTACTTC	CSARSGTSASEQYF
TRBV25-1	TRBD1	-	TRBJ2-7	TGTGCCAGCAGTCCCGCCAACAGGGGGTCCTACGAGCAGTACTTC	CASSPANRGSYEQYF
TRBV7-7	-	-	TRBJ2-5	TGTGCCAGCAGCCCCCGCATTAACCAAGAGACCCAGTACTTC	CASSPRINQETQYF
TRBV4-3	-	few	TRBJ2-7	TGCGCCAGCAGCCCTTATCGACAGGTCCTAAACGAGCAGTACTTC	CASSPYRQVLNEQYF
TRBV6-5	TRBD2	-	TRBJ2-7	TGTGCCAGCAGTTCGCTAGCGGGGAAGGTGTACTTC	CASSSLAGKVYF
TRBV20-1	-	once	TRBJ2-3	TGCAGTGCCGCACGATTTATTGTCCCCACAGATACGCAGTATTTT	CSAARFIVPTDTQYF
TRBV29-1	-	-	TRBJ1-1	TGCAGTCCCGGCCCTACTGAAGCTTTCTTT	CSPGPTEAFF
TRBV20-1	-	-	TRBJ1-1	TGCAGTGCTAGAGAACTATCTGTATGGATGAACACTGAAGCTTTCTTT	CSARELSVWMNTEAFF
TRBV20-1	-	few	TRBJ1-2	TGCAGTGGCCATAAAGGGGGCTATGGCTACACCTTC	CSGHKGGYGYTF
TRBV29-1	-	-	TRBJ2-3	TGCAGCGTTTATGAAGGCACAGATACGCAGTATTTT	CSVYEGTDTQYF
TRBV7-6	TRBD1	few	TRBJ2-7	TGTGCCAGCAGCAAAACAGGGGTCGAGCAGTACTTC	CASSKTGVEQYF
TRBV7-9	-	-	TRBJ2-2	TGTGCCAGCAGTCCCCAGTATACCGGGGAGCTGTTTTTT	CASSPQYTGELFF
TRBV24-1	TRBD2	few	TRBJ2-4	TGTGCCACCAGTGAATCTAGCGGGGGGGACATTCAGTACTTC	CATSESSGGDIQYF
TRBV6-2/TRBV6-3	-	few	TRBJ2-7	TGTGCCAGCAGACCGTACAGTGATCGGACGTACGAGCAGTACTTC	CASRPYSDRTYEQYF
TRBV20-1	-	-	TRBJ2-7	TGCAGTGCTAGAGAGACCGGGACTCGCTGGGAGCAGTACTTC	CSARETGTRWEQYF
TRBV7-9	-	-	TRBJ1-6	TGTGCCAGCAGCTTACAGGGCAATTCACCCCTCCACTTT	CASSLQGNSPLHF
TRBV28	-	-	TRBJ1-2	TGTGCCAGCAGTATACCTGCGGGAGCGGGAGGGGTTTATGGCTACACCTTC	CASSIPAGAGGVYGYTF
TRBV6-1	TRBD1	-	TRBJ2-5	TGTGCCAGCAGCCGGTCACGAACAGGGGCACCCGACCGTCAGACCCAGTACTTC	CASSRSRTGAPDRQTQYF
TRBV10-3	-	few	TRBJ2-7	TGTGCCATCAGTGGAAAAGGGATCTCCTACGAGCAGTACTTC	CAISGKGISYEQYF
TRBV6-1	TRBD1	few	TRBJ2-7	TGTGCCAGCAGTGTTTTGACAGGGGGCCTTTACGAGCAGTACTTC	CASSVLTGGLYEQYF
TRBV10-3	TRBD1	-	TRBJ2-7	TGTGCCATCAAGACTCTACAGGGGGCTGGCGAGCAGTACTTC	CAIKTLQGAGEQYF
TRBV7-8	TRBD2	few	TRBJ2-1	TGTGCCAGCAGCTTAGTTGGGGCTAGCGGGAGGAGGTACAATGAGCAGTTCTTC	CASSLVGASGRRYNEQFF
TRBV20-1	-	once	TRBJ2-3	TGCAGTGCTAGGGACAGTCCGGAACAGCCCCAGTATTTT	CSARDSPEQPQYF
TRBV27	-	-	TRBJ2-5	TGTGCCAGCATACACCGGGACGCGGTGGAGACCCAGTACTTC	CASIHRDAVETQYF
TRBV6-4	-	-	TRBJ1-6	TGTGCCAGCAGTGAGGTGGCAGGAGATTCACCCCTCCACTTT	CASSEVAGDSPLHF
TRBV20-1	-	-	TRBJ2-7	TGCAGTGCTACGGTTCAGGAGTACGAGCAGTACTTC	CSATVQEYEQYF
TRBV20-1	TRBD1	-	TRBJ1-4	TGCAGTGCCCCGGACAGGGAAAAACTGTTTTTT	CSAPDREKLFF
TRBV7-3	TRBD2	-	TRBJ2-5	TGTGCCAGCAGCCGAGCGGGAGGGATACCTCAAGAGACCCAGTACTTC	CASSRAGGIPQETQYF
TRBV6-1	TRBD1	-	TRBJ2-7	TGTGCCAGCAGTGCCGGGACAGACATATACGAGCAGTACTTC	CASSAGTDIYEQYF
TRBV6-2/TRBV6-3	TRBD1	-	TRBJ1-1	TGTGCCAGCAGGGACAGACAGGGGGCAGGATCCACGAACACTGAAGCTTTCTTT	CASRDRQGAGSTNTEAFF
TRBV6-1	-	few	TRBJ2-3	TGTGCCAGCACACTACTGTTGACAGATACGCAGTATTTT	CASTLLLTDTQYF
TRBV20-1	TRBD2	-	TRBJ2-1	TGCAGTGCTAGAGATGCGGTAGCGGGAGTCCATGAGCAGTTCTTC	CSARDAVAGVHEQFF
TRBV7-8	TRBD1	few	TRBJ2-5	TGTGCCAGCAGCCCGGGACAGGGGGCGCGAGAGACCCAGTACTTC	CASSPGQGARETQYF
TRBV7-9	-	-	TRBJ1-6	TGTGCCAGCAGCTTAGCGCAGAGTAATTCACCCCTCCACTTT	CASSLAQSNSPLHF
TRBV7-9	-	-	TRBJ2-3	TGTGCCAGCAGCTCCCAAACGGATACGCAGTATTTT	CASSSQTDTQYF
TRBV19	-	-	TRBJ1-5	TGTGCCAGTAGTGGCTGGGACGGGAGGAATCAGCCCCAGCATTTT	CASSGWDGRNQPQHF
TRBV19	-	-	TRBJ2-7	TGTGCCAGTAGTATACAGGGCCCCTCCTACGAGCAGTACTTC	CASSIQGPSYEQYF
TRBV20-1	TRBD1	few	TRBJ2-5	TGCAGTGCTAGGACAGGGTCGGGGTGGCAAGAGACCCAGTACTTC	CSARTGSGWQETQYF
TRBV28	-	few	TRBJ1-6	TGTGCCAGCCCGGACCCAAATTCACCCCTCCACTTT	CASPDPNSPLHF
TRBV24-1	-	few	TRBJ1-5	TGTGCCACCAGTCGGACAGAGAATCAGCCCCAGCATTTT	CATSRTENQPQHF
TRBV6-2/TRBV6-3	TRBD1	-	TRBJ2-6	TGTGCCACCCCCACCGGGCGCGGGACAGGGGGCTCTGGGGCCAACGTCCTGACTTTC	CATPTGRGTGGSGANVLTF
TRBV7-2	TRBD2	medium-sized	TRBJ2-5	TGTGCCAGCAGCTCGGCAGGCGGGAGGGTGGAGACCCAGTACTTC	CASSSAGGRVETQYF